Listed here are 27 T cell receptor beta chains from one sample, sequenced in a study of T cell responses to AZD1222 COVID-19 vaccine. The assay was immunoSEQ multiplex PCR, and TCRdb's table has in-frame clones only and misses some. Among fewer than 50,000 clones, about four fifths were seen once, and the ten largest hold less than 25%. Material: peripheral blood, obtained 28 days after the second dose of the MenACWY control vaccine. The receptors shown here come from an adult who received the MenACWY meningococcal vaccine as a control.

This sequence joins TRBV7-8 and TRBJ1-1; 7 bases are a match to TRBD1. This CDR3 spans 16 amino acids. J gave up 4 bases and V 5 bases, and 13 bases lay outside the gene matches. Per germline, CDR1 SGHVS and CDR2 FQNEAQ. DNA for the CDR3: TGTGCCAGCAGCCTAAACAAGGACAGGAGATCCACTGAAGCTTTCTTT. Amino acids: CASSLNKDRRSTEAFF. Full variable domain (remainder filled in from reference TRBV7-8 and TRBJ1-1): GAGVSQSPRYKVAKRGQDVALRCDPISGHVSLFWYQQALGQGPEFLTYFQNEAQLDKSGLPSDRFFAERPEGSVSTLKIQRTQQEDSAVYLCASSLNKDRRSTEAFFGQGTRLTVV.

The chain employs TRBV12-3 or TRBV12-4 and TRBJ1-2; D possibly corresponds to TRBD1 (5 bases). The CDR3 totals 13 residues. Trimming stripped 7 bases from V and 0 bases from J, with 9 bases between. The CDR3 region is CASKTEPNYGYTF. Written as DNA, the CDR3 is TGTGCCAGCAAGACAGAACCTAACTATGGCTACACCTTC.

The chain couples TRBV9 to TRBJ2-3; possible D gene TRBD2, 6 bases. This CDR3 has 17 residues. V lost 4 bases to trimming and J lost 1 base, with 19 bases between them. CDR1 and CDR2 (germline): SGDLS, YYNGEE. The CDR3 DNA reads TGTGCCAGCAGCCCCCAGAACGGCGGGGAGGGCACAGATACGCAGTATTTT. This gives the protein CASSPQNGGEGTDTQYF.

The chain employs TRBV6-5 and TRBJ2-5; D not resolved. Germline-derived CDR1 and CDR2 are MNHEY and SVGAGI. Trimming left V 4 bases short and J 7 bases short, with 7 bases between. The CDR3 totals 11 residues. For the CDR3, the DNA is TGTGCCAGCAGTTCACTTCGGACCCAGTACTTC. Protein product: CASSSLRTQYF.

In DNA, the CDR3 is TGTGCCAGCATCTTGGTATGGGGCTACACCTTC. Amino acids: CASILVWGYTF. The chain couples TRBV2 to TRBJ1-2; no firm D call. This CDR3 contains 11 residues. V was shortened by 7 bases and J by 8 bases, with 11 bases between the two germline ends. Germline V gene data show CDR1 as SNHLY and CDR2 as FYNNEI.

The rearrangement joins TRBV7-9 to TRBJ2-7, with 9 bases lining up with TRBD1. J lost 5 bases, V lost 5 bases, and 7 bases had no gene match. The CDR3 extends over 14 amino acids. Per germline, CDR1 SEHNR and CDR2 FQNEAQ (reference sequence). In DNA form, the CDR3 reads TGTGCCAGCAGCGTAGACAGGGGGTCCCACGAGCAGTACTTC. Its protein is CASSVDRGSHEQYF.

This clone was seen only once. The rearrangement joins TRBV28 to TRBJ1-1; no definite D call. Trimming cost V 5 bases and J 2 bases, with 15 bases left between them. The CDR3 consists of 15 residues. The germline V gene encodes CDR1 MDHEN and CDR2 SYDVKM. The CDR3 loop is CASSLPPGTNTEAFF. In nucleotides, the CDR3 is TGTGCCAGCAGTCTCCCCCCCGGTACTAACACTGAAGCTTTCTTT. Full variable domain (rest looked up from reference TRBV28 and TRBJ1-1): DVKVTQSSRYLVKRTGEKVFLECVQDMDHENMFWYRQDPGLGLRLIYFSYDVKMKEKGDIPEGYSVSREKKERFSLILESASTNQTSMYLCASSLPPGTNTEAFFGQGTRLTVV.

CDR3 nucleotides: TGTGCCAGCAGCTCCAGGGCCACTGGAAACACCATATATTTT. It yields the protein CASSSRATGNTIYF. The chain uses TRBV5-4 and TRBJ1-3, with D perhaps TRBD1 (5 bases). The CDR3 has 14 residues. Germline CDR1 and CDR2: SGHNT and YYREEE (reference sequence). Trimming removed 3 bases at V and 2 bases at J, with 9 bases between. The full variable domain, rest sourced from reference TRBV5-4 and TRBJ1-3, is ETGVTQSPTHLIKTRGQQVTLRCSSQSGHNTVSWYQQALGQGPQFIFQYYREEENGRGNFPPRFSGLQFPNYSSELNVNALELDDSALYLCASSSRATGNTIYFGEGSWLTVV.

The V gene is TRBV18, the J gene TRBJ1-6; 7 nucleotides line up with TRBD1. V was pared by 2 bases and J by 9 bases, with 25 bases of the junction left unmatched. Germline V lookup: CDR1 KGHSH, CDR2 LQKENI. This CDR3 is 21 amino acids long. The CDR3 is CASSPTRPTRAGAGGRSPLHF. For the CDR3, the DNA is TGTGCCAGCTCACCAACTCGCCCTACCAGAGCTGGTGCAGGGGGTCGTTCACCCCTCCACTTT.

The J gene is TRBJ1-2, the V gene TRBV5-6, with D unclear. Trimming shortened V by 4 bases and J by 4 bases, and 14 bases separated the two germline ends. Germline CDR1 and CDR2: SGHDT and YYEEEE. The CDR3 sequence is 14 residues long. CDR3 loop: CASSLSPKGYGYTF. The CDR3 bases are TGTGCCAGCAGCCTGTCCCCGAAGGGCTATGGCTACACCTTC.

The gene calls are TRBV28 and TRBJ1-1, with a possible D match to TRBD1 (6 bases). Germline CDR1 reads MDHEN; CDR2 reads SYDVKM. The CDR3 length is 14 residues. Trimming stripped 5 bases from V and 4 bases from J, with 14 bases between. The CDR3 DNA is TGTGCCAGCAGTCAGGGGTTCTCGGGCACTGAAGCTTTCTTT. The encoded protein is CASSQGFSGTEAFF.

This clone showed up just a few times. The chain joins TRBV30 to TRBJ1-1, with D uncertain. Per germline, CDR1 GTSNPN and CDR2 SVGIG (reference sequence). The length of the CDR3 is 12 residues. Trimming left V 6 bases short and J 2 bases short, with 10 bases between. The CDR3 DNA reads as TGTGCCTGTCTTGACGGAAACACTGAAGCTTTCTTT. Its protein product is CACLDGNTEAFF.

The chain joins TRBV4-1 to TRBJ1-4, with unresolved D. Trimming shortened V by 3 bases and J by 10 bases, and 9 bases separated the two germline ends. Germline V lookup: CDR1 MGHRA, CDR2 YSYEKL. The CDR3 extends over 12 amino acids. The chain's CDR3 is CASSQTTRKLFF. CDR3 in DNA: TGCGCCAGCAGCCAGACGACCCGAAAACTGTTTTTT.

The chain recombines TRBV2 with TRBJ1-2; a possible D gene is TRBD1 (5 bases). V was pared by 6 bases and J by 2 bases, with 10 bases between. CDR1 and CDR2 (germline): SNHLY, FYNNEI. The CDR3 covers 13 residues. This CDR3 reads CASRGTDNYGYTF. As DNA, the CDR3 is TGTGCCAGCAGAGGGACGGACAACTATGGCTACACCTTC.

The rearrangement joins TRBV7-9 to TRBJ2-1; 7 bases are a match to TRBD1. Looked up from germline, CDR1 is SEHNR and CDR2 is FQNEAQ (reference sequence). V shed 5 bases, J shed 9 bases, and the junction held 7 bases outside the gene matches. The CDR3 is made up of 13 amino acids. CDR3 nucleotides: TGTGCCAGCAGCACCCGACAGGGTGGTGAGCAGTTCTTC. Translated: CASSTRQGGEQFF.

The V call is TRBV7-9, the J call TRBJ2-7; D gene uncertain. Germline V gives CDR1 SEHNR, CDR2 FQNEAQ (reference sequence). The CDR3 runs 10 residues. The ends were cut back, 8 bases at V and 4 bases at J, with 6 bases in the middle. CDR3 DNA sequence: TGTGCCAGCGGCACATACGAGCAGTACTTC. This encodes CASGTYEQYF.

The V call is TRBV11-2, the J call TRBJ2-2, with no clear D. Germline CDR1 reads SGHAT; CDR2 reads FQNNGV. The V end was cut by 1 base, the J end by 6 bases, with 6 bases between. This CDR3 comprises 13 residues. CDR3 region: CASSLARAGELFF. The CDR3, as DNA: TGTGCCAGCAGCTTAGCCCGGGCCGGGGAGCTGTTTTTT.

This chain links TRBV19 with TRBJ1-2; 7 bases fit TRBD1. The CDR3 spans 14 residues. The germline V gene has CDR1 LNHDA and CDR2 SQIVND (reference sequence). V shed 5 bases, J shed 4 bases, and the junction held 7 bases outside the gene matches. The CDR3 sequence is CASSPAPGGYGYTF. Here the CDR3 DNA reads TGTGCCAGTAGTCCCGCCCCAGGGGGCTATGGCTACACCTTC. The whole variable domain, filled in from reference TRBV19 and TRBJ1-2, reads DGGITQSPKYLFRKEGQNVTLSCEQNLNHDAMYWYRQDPGQGLRLIYYSQIVNDFQKGDIAEGYSVSREKKESFPLTVTSAQKNPTAFYLCASSPAPGGYGYTFGSGTRLTVV.

This clone was observed a few times. This chain links TRBV9 with TRBJ2-1, with D possibly matching TRBD2 (6 bases). CDR3 length equals 16 residues. Germline V lookup: CDR1 SGDLS, CDR2 YYNGEE. The V gene lost 4 bases and the J gene lost 1 base, with 15 bases spanning the gap. CDR3 DNA: TGTGCCAGCAGCTCGGCCAGCGGGTGGTCCTACAATGAGCAGTTCTTC. This gives the protein CASSSASGWSYNEQFF. The variable domain in full, completed from reference TRBV9 and TRBJ2-1, reads DSGVTQTPKHLITATGQRVTLRCSPRSGDLSVYWYQQSLDQGLQFLIQYYNGEERAKGNILERFSAQQFPDLHSELNLSSLELGDSALYFCASSSASGWSYNEQFFGPGTRLTVL.

The gene calls are TRBV6-1 and TRBJ2-1, with 9 nucleotides matching TRBD2. The J segment lost 4 bases and the V segment lost 2 bases, leaving 3 bases of the junction unmatched. Germline loops: CDR1 MNHNS, CDR2 SASEGT. The CDR3 runs 15 residues. The DNA for the CDR3 is TGTGCCAGCAGTGAAAGGGCGGGGGGGTACAATGAGCAGTTCTTC. It translates to CASSERAGGYNEQFF.

This rearrangement joins TRBV12-3 or TRBV12-4 to TRBJ1-4; the D gene is possibly TRBD1 (5 bases). CDR3 length: 13 amino acids. Trimming left V 7 bases short and J 4 bases short, with 10 bases between. The CDR3 nucleotides are TGTGCCAGCAACAAGGGGCTTAATGAAAAACTGTTTTTT. Amino acid sequence: CASNKGLNEKLFF.

The chain carries TRBV28 and TRBJ2-7; TRBD2 might be the D (6 bases). V was shortened by 5 bases and J by 10 bases, with 27 bases between the two germline ends. The germline CDR1 and CDR2 sequences are MDHEN and SYDVKM. CDR3 size: 16 residues. The CDR3 spells CASSGPRDPRGDAQYF. CDR3 DNA sequence: TGTGCCAGCAGTGGCCCCCGGGACCCACGCGGGGATGCCCAGTACTTC. Looking up the rest from reference TRBV28 and TRBJ2-7 gives the full variable domain: DVKVTQSSRYLVKRTGEKVFLECVQDMDHENMFWYRQDPGLGLRLIYFSYDVKMKEKGDIPEGYSVSREKKERFSLILESASTNQTSMYLCASSGPRDPRGDAQYFGPGTRLTVT.

This chain connects TRBV5-4 to TRBJ2-7, with a tentative D call TRBD1 (6 bases). The CDR3 runs 14 residues. Germline V lookup: CDR1 SGHNT, CDR2 YYREEE (reference sequence). Deletions cut 0 bases from V and 5 bases from J, with 12 bases between. CDR3 DNA: TGTGCCAGCAGCTTGGGAGGGGGTGATGACGAGCAGTACGTC. Translated, it gives CASSLGGGDDEQYV.

The CDR3 is CASSLDGDPSGEQYV. Here the CDR3 DNA reads TGCGCCAGCAGCTTGGACGGAGATCCTTCGGGCGAGCAGTACGTC. The chain recombines TRBV5-1 with TRBJ2-7; D remains ambiguous. The CDR3 has 15 amino acids. The V and J ends lost 0 bases and 6 bases respectively, with 16 bases between them. From germline, CDR1 is SGHRS and CDR2 YFSETQ.

J is TRBJ2-7 and V is TRBV15; 7 bases map to TRBD2. Trimming at V came to 1 base and at J to 2 bases, leaving 2 bases not matched to a gene. The germline gives CDR1 LNHNV, CDR2 YYDKDF (reference sequence). CDR3 length: 14 residues. The CDR3 DNA is TGTGCCACCAGCAGAGGAGCGGGGCCCTACGAGCAGTACTTC. Its protein product is CATSRGAGPYEQYF.

This clone was observed a handful of times. J is TRBJ1-3 and V is TRBV2, with D perhaps matching TRBD1 (5 bases). V was cut by 2 bases and J by 4 bases, with 12 bases left in between. CDR1 is SNHLY, CDR2 FYNNEI, per germline. The CDR3 runs to 15 residues. The CDR3 is CASSEQGLKGNTIYF. DNA of the CDR3: TGTGCCAGCAGTGAACAGGGCTTGAAAGGAAACACCATATATTTT.

This clone was counted ten times or more. The chain couples TRBV19 to TRBJ1-6, with unresolved D. Per germline, CDR1 LNHDA and CDR2 SQIVND (reference sequence). V shed 0 bases and J shed 7 bases, with 13 bases lying between them. This CDR3 has 16 residues. The CDR3 protein is CASSIDLGPVNSPLHF. DNA of the CDR3: TGTGCCAGTAGTATAGATCTTGGGCCGGTAAATTCACCCCTCCACTTT.